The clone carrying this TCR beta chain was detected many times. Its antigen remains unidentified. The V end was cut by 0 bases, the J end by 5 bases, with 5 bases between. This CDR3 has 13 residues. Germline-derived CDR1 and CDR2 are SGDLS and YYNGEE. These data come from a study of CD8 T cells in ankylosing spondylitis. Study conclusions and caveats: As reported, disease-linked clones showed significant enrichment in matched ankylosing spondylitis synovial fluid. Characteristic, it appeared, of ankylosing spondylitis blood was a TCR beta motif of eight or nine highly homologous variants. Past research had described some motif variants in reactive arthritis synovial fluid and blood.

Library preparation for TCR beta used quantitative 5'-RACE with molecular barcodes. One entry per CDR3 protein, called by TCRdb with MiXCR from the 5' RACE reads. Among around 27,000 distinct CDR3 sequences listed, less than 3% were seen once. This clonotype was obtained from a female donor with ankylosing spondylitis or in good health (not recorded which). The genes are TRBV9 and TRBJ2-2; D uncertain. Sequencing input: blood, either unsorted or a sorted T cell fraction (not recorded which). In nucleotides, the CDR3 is TGTGCCAGCAGCGTAGCTGGGACCGGGGAGCTGTTTTTT. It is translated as CASSVAGTGELFF.